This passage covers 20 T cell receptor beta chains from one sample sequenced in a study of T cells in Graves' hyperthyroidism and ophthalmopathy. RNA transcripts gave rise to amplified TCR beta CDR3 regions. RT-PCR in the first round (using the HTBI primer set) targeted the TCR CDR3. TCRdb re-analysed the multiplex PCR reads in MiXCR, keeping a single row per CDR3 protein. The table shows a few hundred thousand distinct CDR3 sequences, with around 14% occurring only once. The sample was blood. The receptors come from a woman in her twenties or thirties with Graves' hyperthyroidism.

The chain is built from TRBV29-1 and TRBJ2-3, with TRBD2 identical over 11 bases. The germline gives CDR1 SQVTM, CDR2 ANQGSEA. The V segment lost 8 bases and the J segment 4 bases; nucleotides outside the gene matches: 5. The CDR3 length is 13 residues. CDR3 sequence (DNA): TGCAGCTCTTTAGCGGGAGGGGCAGATACGCAGTATTTT. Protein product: CSSLAGGADTQYF.

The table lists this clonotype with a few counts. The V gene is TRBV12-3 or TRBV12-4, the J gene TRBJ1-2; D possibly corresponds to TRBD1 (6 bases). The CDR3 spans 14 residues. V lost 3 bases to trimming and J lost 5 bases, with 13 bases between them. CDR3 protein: CASSFGGERYGYTF. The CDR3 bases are TGTGCCAGCAGTTTCGGGGGCGAGAGGTATGGCTACACCTTC.

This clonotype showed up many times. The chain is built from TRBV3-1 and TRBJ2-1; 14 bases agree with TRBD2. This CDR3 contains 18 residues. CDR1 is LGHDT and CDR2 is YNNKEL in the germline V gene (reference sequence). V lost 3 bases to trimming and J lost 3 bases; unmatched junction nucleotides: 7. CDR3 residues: CASSHGTSGRGFYNEQFF. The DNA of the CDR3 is TGTGCCAGCAGCCACGGGACTAGCGGGAGAGGCTTCTACAATGAGCAGTTCTTC.

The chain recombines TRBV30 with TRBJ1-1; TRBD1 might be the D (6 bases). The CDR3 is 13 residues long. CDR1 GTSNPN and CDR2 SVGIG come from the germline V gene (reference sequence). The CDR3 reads CAAGGGPPFEAFF. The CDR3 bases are TGTGCAGCAGGAGGGGGTCCCCCCTTTGAAGCTTTCTTT.

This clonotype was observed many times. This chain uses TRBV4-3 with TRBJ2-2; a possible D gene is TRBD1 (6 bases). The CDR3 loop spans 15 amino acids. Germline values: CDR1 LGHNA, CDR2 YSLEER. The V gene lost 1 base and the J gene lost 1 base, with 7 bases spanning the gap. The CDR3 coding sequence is TGCGCCAGCAGCCAAGGGGGGCTGAACACCGGGGAGCTGTTTTTT. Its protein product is CASSQGGLNTGELFF.

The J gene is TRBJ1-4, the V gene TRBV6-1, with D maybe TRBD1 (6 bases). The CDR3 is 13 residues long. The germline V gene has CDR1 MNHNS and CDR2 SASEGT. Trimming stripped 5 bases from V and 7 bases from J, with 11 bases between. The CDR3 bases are TGTGCCAGCAGTATAAACAGGGCTGAAAAACTGTTTTTT. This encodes CASSINRAEKLFF.

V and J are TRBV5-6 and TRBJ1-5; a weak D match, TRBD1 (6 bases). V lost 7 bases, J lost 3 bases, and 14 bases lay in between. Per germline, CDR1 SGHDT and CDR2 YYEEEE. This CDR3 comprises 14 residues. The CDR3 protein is CASRGDTYNQPQHF. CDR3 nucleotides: TGTGCCAGCCGCGGGGACACTTACAATCAGCCCCAGCATTTT.

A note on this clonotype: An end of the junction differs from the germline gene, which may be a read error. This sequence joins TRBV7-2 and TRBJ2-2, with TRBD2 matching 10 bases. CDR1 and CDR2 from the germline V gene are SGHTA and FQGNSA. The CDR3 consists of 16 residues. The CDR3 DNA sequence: TGTGCCAGCAGCGCGGGACTAGCGTGCTTGGCCGGTGAGCTGTTTTTT. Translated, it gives CASSAGLACLAGELFF.

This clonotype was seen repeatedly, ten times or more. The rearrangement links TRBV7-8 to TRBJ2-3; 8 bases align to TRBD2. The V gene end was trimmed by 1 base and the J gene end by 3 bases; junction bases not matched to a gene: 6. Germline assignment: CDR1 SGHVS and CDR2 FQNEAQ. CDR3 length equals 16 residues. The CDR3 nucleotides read TGTGCCAGCAGCTTAGTTTTCACTAGCGGAACAGATACGCAGTATTTT. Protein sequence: CASSLVFTSGTDTQYF.

The CDR3, as DNA: TGCAGCGTGCTCGGTTACCAGGGCGGCGATAACTATGGCTACACCTTC. It is translated as CSVLGYQGGDNYGYTF. V is TRBV29-1 and J is TRBJ1-2; TRBD1 might be the D (5 bases). The CDR3 has 16 residues. The germline V gene encodes CDR1 SQVTM and CDR2 ANQGSEA. Deletions cut 6 bases from V and 1 base from J, with 21 bases between.

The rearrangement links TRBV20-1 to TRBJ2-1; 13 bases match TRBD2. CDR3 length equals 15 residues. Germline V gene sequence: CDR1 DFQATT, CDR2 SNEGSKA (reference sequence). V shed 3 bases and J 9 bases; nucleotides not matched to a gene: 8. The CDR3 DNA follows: TGCAGTGCTAGCACGGGACTAGCGGGAAGTGCTGAGCAGTTCTTC. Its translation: CSASTGLAGSAEQFF.

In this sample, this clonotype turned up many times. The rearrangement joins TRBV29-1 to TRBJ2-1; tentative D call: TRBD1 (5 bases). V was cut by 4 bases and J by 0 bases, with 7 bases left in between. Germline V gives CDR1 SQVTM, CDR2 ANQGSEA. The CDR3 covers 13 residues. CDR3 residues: CSVATGSYNEQFF. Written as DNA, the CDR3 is TGCAGCGTTGCCACAGGCTCCTACAATGAGCAGTTCTTC.

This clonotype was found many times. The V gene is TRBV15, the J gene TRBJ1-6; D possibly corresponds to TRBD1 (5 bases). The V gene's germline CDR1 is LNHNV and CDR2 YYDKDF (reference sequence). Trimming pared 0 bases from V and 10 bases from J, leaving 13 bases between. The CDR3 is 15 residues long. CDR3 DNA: TGTGCCACCAGCAGAGAGGCCCAGGGTTACTCACCCCTCCACTTT. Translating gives CATSREAQGYSPLHF.

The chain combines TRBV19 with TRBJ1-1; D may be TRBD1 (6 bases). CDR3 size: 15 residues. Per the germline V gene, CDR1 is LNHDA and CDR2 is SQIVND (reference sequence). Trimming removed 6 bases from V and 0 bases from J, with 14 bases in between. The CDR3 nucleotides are TGTGCCAGTAGATCGGGGGGCGCCCTGAACACTGAAGCTTTCTTT. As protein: CASRSGGALNTEAFF.

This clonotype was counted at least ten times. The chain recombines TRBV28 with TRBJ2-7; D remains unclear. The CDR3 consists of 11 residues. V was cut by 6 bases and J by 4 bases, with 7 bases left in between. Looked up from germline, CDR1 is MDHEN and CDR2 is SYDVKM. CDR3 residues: CASSLQYEQYF. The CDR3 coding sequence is TGTGCCAGCAGCCTCCAGTACGAGCAGTACTTC.

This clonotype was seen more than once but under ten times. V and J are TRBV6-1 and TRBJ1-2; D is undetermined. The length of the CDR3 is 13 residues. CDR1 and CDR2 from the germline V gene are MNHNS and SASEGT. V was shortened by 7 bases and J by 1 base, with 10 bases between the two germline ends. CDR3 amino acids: CASKPGNNYGYTF. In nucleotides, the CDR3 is TGTGCCAGCAAACCAGGAAATAACTATGGCTACACCTTC.

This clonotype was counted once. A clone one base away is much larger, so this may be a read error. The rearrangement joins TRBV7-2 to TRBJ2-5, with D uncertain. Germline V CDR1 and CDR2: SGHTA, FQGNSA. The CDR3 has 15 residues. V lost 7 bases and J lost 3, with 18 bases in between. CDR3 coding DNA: TGTGCCAGCACCCCCGCGGAGCGCCTCAAAGAGACCCAGTACTTC. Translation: CASTPAERLKETQYF.

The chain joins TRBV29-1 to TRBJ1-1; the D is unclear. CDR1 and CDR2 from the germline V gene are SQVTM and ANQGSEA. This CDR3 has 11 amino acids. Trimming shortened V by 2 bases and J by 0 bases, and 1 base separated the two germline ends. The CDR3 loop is CSVELNTEAFF. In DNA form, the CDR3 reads TGCAGCGTTGAATTGAACACTGAAGCTTTCTTT.

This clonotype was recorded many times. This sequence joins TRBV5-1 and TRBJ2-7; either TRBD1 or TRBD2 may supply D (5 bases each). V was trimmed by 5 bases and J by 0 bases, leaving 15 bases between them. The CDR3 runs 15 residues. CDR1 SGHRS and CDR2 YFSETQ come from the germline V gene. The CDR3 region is CASRQRTLPSYEQYF. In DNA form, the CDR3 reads TGCGCCAGCAGACAGCGGACACTTCCCTCCTACGAGCAGTACTTC.

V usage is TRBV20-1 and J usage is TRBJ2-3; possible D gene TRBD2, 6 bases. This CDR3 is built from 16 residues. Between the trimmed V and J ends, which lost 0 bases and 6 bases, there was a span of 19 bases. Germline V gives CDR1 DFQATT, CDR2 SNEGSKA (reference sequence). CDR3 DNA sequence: TGCAGTGCTAGAGACCCCACCGAGGGAGGCCGGGATACGCAGTATTTT. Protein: CSARDPTEGGRDTQYF.